This T cell receptor (beta chain) was obtained from a study of lymphopenia after photon versus proton radiotherapy. Findings of the study overall: Relative stability marked proton patients; photon patients lost diversity and naive cells. After lymphocyte nadir, photon-treated repertoires showed oligoclonal expansion, especially CD8+ Temra. A bigger post-nadir fall in TCR diversity correlated inversely with survival time in deceased patients.

Sequencing used immunoSEQ multiplex PCR; TCRdb keeps in-frame clones, though not all of them. The repertoire consists of fewer than 4,000 clones, with about 71% occurring once and the leading ten covering about half. This clone came up a few times. What it binds is unknown. The CDR3 is made up of 14 amino acids. Per germline, CDR1 LNHDA and CDR2 SQIVND (reference sequence). The J segment lost 6 bases and the V segment lost 10 bases, leaving 13 bases of the junction unmatched. This TCR was recovered from a man older than 75 with esophageal cancer. This chain connects TRBV19 to TRBJ2-7; 9 positions match TRBD2. The sequencing here drew on peripheral blood, taken from a patient treated with proton-based radiotherapy. In nucleotides, the CDR3 is TGTGCCACGTCCATGGGCGGGGGGGCTAGCGAGCAGTACTTC. Translated: CATSMGGGASEQYF.